Listed here is a single TCR beta chain. TCRdb's table, derived via immunoSEQ multiplex PCR, lists solely in-frame clones and lacks some. The table records about 98,000 clones, around 90% of them present only once. This sample is drawn from a study of T cell responses to AZD1222 COVID-19 vaccine. The V and J ends lost 5 bases and 3 bases, in that order; junction bases with no gene match: 6. CDR1 and CDR2 (germline): SGHAT, FQDESV (reference sequence). The CDR3 is 15 residues long. The V call is TRBV11-1, the J call TRBJ2-3; TRBD1 agrees at 9 bases. The material sequenced was peripheral blood, taken on day 0 of AZD1222 vaccination. The receptor was derived from an adult in good health. The CDR3 loop reads CASSRDRGETDTQYF. The CDR3, as DNA: TGTGCCAGCAGCCGCGACAGGGGGGAGACAGATACGCAGTATTTT.